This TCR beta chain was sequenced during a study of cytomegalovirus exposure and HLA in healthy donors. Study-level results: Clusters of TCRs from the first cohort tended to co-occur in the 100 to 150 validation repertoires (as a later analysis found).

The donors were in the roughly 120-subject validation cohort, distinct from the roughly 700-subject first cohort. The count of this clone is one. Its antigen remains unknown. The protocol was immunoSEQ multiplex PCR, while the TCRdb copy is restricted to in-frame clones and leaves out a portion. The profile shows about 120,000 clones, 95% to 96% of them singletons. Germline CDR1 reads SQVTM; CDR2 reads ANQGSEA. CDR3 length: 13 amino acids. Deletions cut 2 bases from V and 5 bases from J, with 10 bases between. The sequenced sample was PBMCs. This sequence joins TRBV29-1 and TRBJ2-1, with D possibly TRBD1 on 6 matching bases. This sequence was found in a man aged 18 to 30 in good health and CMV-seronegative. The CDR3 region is CSVEPGHNNEQFF. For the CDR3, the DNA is TGCAGCGTTGAACCGGGACACAACAATGAGCAGTTCTTC.